This T cell receptor beta chain came from a study of shared clonotypes between healthy human individuals. The germline CDR1 and CDR2 sequences are WNHNN and SYGVQD (reference sequence). CDR3 length: 13 residues. The V gene lost 7 bases and the J gene lost 6 bases, with 13 bases spanning the gap. Sequencing used immunoSEQ multiplex PCR; TCRdb keeps in-frame clones, though not all of them. Here the sample spans 2 million or so clones, roughly 95% being singletons. A CD45RA+ naive subset and a CD45RA-negative memory subset were split from CD4+ cells. This clonotype was obtained from a man aged 18 to 30 in good health. The rearrangement joins TRBV10-1 to TRBJ2-4; no clear D. Sequenced: naive CD4+ T cells sorted from blood. As for subset: CD45RA+ positively selected. The CDR3 spells CASIEELTNIQYF. The CDR3 coding sequence is TGCGCCAGCATCGAAGAACTTACAAACATTCAGTACTTC.